These 21 T cell receptor beta chains came from one sample sequenced in a study of blood T cell repertoires in COVID-19. Here immunoSEQ multiplex PCR was the method, and the copy in TCRdb shows in-frame clones only, minus some. The sample yields around 310,000 clones, around 92% seen once. Sequenced material: PBMCs or T cells enriched from blood (not recorded which). Receptors were obtained from a woman aged 25 to 39 who had recovered from COVID-19.

The chain is built from TRBV18 and TRBJ2-7, with TRBD2 matching 10 bases. CDR3 size: 15 residues. The J segment lost 4 bases and the V segment lost 6 bases, leaving 9 bases of the junction unmatched. Germline assignment: CDR1 KGHSH and CDR2 LQKENI. In DNA form, the CDR3 reads TGTGCCAGCTCCCCTCGGCTAGCGGGGGAATACGAGCAGTACTTC. It codes for CASSPRLAGEYEQYF.

The V call is TRBV14, the J call TRBJ1-2; D is unclear. This CDR3 spans 17 amino acids. The germline V and J ends were trimmed by 1 base and 4 bases, with 19 bases remaining between them. Germline CDR1 SGHDN, CDR2 FVKESK. For the CDR3, the DNA is TGTGCCAGCAGCCAAGGGGCCGCGTTCGGATCCCCCTATGGCTACACCTTC. This codes for CASSQGAAFGSPYGYTF.

V is TRBV7-8 and J is TRBJ2-1; TRBD2 matches at 7 bases. J lost 7 bases, V lost 5 bases, and 17 bases had no gene match. Germline lookup yields CDR1 SGHVS and CDR2 FQNEAQ. The CDR3 is made up of 17 amino acids. CDR3 DNA: TGTGCCAGCAGCCGTACGCTTTGGGGGGGTCCGGGGAATGAGCAGTTCTTC. This codes for CASSRTLWGGPGNEQFF.

The chain carries TRBV20-1 and TRBJ2-3, with 7 bases matching TRBD2. The V gene's germline CDR1 is DFQATT and CDR2 SNEGSKA (reference sequence). This CDR3 has 14 amino acids. The V gene end was trimmed by 3 bases and the J gene end by 6 bases; junction bases not matched to a gene: 9. In DNA, the CDR3 is TGCAGTGCTAGTGATCGGCGGGAGAGGGATACGCAGTATTTT. This gives the protein CSASDRRERDTQYF.

This clone was seen only once. This sequence joins TRBV5-1 and TRBJ2-7, with D uncertain. V was clipped by 0 bases and J by 5 bases, with 15 bases between them. The CDR3 totals 15 residues. The germline gives CDR1 SGHRS, CDR2 YFSETQ. CDR3 coding DNA: TGCGCCAGCAGCTTGGGGGCCACCATCCCGGACGAGCAGTACTTC. Its translation is CASSLGATIPDEQYF.

This sequence joins TRBV12-5 and TRBJ2-1; 10 nucleotides line up with TRBD2. CDR1 and CDR2 (germline): LGHNT, FRNRAP. Unmatched junction bases numbered 1, after V lost 1 base and J lost 4 bases. This CDR3 has 15 residues. The DNA for the CDR3 is TGTGCTAGTGGTTTGGCGACTAGCGGGTACAATGAGCAGTTCTTC. Protein sequence: CASGLATSGYNEQFF.

The gene calls are TRBV5-1 and TRBJ1-1, with TRBD1 identical over 7 bases. This CDR3 has 15 residues. The junction had 6 bases not matched to a gene; V was cut back by 3 bases and J by 1 base. Germline V gene lookup returns CDR1 SGHRS and CDR2 YFSETQ. CDR3 nucleotides: TGCGCCAGCAGCTGGAGACAGGGTTCGAACACTGAAGCTTTCTTT. Protein sequence: CASSWRQGSNTEAFF.

J is TRBJ1-4 and V is TRBV5-1; no definite D call. The V gene's germline CDR1 is SGHRS and CDR2 YFSETQ. The V and J ends lost 0 bases and 5 bases respectively, with 17 bases between them. The CDR3 extends over 17 amino acids. The DNA of the CDR3 is TGCGCCAGCAGCTTGGCCGGTTTTCTCCCCGAGAATGAAAAACTGTTTTTT. Protein sequence: CASSLAGFLPENEKLFF.

This clone was seen just once. This sequence joins TRBV9 and TRBJ1-2, with TRBD1 matching over 7 bases. The CDR3 length is 16 residues. Germline values: CDR1 SGDLS, CDR2 YYNGEE. V shed 0 bases, J shed 4 bases, and the junction held 9 bases outside the gene matches. The CDR3, as DNA: TGTGCCAGCAGCGTAGAGGCGTTCGGGACAGCCTATGGCTACACCTTC. This sequence encodes CASSVEAFGTAYGYTF.

This clone showed up just once. V and J are TRBV28 and TRBJ1-1, with TRBD1 matching 10 bases. With V trimmed by 5 bases and J by 5 bases, 14 bases remained unmatched. The length of the CDR3 is 17 residues. The germline V gene has CDR1 MDHEN and CDR2 SYDVKM. The CDR3 is CASSATGTGATKTEAFF. CDR3 DNA: TGTGCCAGCAGTGCTACCGGGACAGGGGCTACAAAAACTGAAGCTTTCTTT.

V is TRBV30 and J is TRBJ1-5; TRBD1 might be the D (5 bases). CDR1 and CDR2 (germline): GTSNPN, SVGIG (reference sequence). The CDR3 covers 13 residues. Trimming shortened V by 5 bases and J by 2 bases, and 10 bases separated the two germline ends. CDR3 coding DNA: TGTGCCTGGGGGACGGGGGGCAATCAGCCCCAGCATTTT. This encodes CAWGTGGNQPQHF.

This clone was seen just once. This rearrangement joins TRBV7-2 to TRBJ2-7, with D unclear. From germline, CDR1 is SGHTA and CDR2 FQGNSA. This CDR3 region has 14 residues. Trimming pared 5 bases from V and 0 bases from J, leaving 11 bases between. DNA for the CDR3: TGTGCCAGCAGCACACAGACCAGCTCCTACGAGCAGTACTTC. Translated: CASSTQTSSYEQYF. Using reference TRBV7-2 and TRBJ2-7 for the parts outside the CDR3, the full variable domain is GAGVSQSPSNKVTEKGKDVELRCDPISGHTALYWYRQSLGQGLEFLIYFQGNSAPDKSGLPSDRFSAERTGGSVSTLTIQRTQQEDSAVYLCASSTQTSSYEQYFGPGTRLTVT.

The rearrangement joins TRBV12-3 or TRBV12-4 to TRBJ2-1; TRBD2 might be the D (6 bases). V was cut by 6 bases and J by 3 bases, with 9 bases left in between. CDR3 length: 13 amino acids. CDR3 sequence reads: CASRPGLYNEQFF. CDR3 bases: TGTGCCAGCAGGCCGGGACTCTACAATGAGCAGTTCTTC.

J is TRBJ1-5 and V is TRBV27; TRBD1 matches at 7 bases. The CDR3 is 16 residues long. Germline CDR1 and CDR2: MNHEY and SMNVEV (reference sequence). V lost 4 bases, J lost 4 bases, and 10 bases stayed unmatched. The CDR3 here is CASSSTGPPLNQPQHF. The CDR3 bases are TGTGCCAGCAGTTCGACAGGGCCGCCGTTGAATCAGCCCCAGCATTTT.

The genes are TRBV3-1 (or the pseudogene TRBV3-2) and TRBJ2-7, with 7 bases matching TRBD1. The junction had 6 bases not matched to a gene; V was cut back by 3 bases and J by 13 bases. Germline V CDR1 and CDR2: LGHDT, YNNKEL (reference sequence). There are 11 residues in the CDR3. CDR3 sequence: CASSQGDSIYF. The CDR3 DNA reads as TGTGCCAGCAGCCAGGGGGACAGTATTTACTTC.

The table lists this clone with a count of one. V is TRBV7-9 and J is TRBJ1-3; possibly TRBD1 for D (6 bases). The CDR3 is made up of 14 amino acids. V dropped 5 bases and J dropped 8 bases, with 16 bases sitting between them. The germline gives CDR1 SEHNR, CDR2 FQNEAQ (reference sequence). The CDR3 sequence: CASSLERGGDTIYF. The CDR3 bases are TGTGCCAGCAGCCTCGAGAGAGGGGGGGACACCATATATTTT. Complete variable domain (other parts from reference TRBV7-9 and TRBJ1-3): DTGVSQNPRHKITKRGQNVTFRCDPISEHNRLYWYRQTLGQGPEFLTYFQNEAQLEKSRLLSDRFSAERPKGSFSTLEIQRTEQGDSAMYLCASSLERGGDTIYFGEGSWLTVV.

The chain joins TRBV2 to TRBJ2-7, with 8 bases that match TRBD2. Germline CDR1 is SNHLY and CDR2 is FYNNEI. This CDR3 spans 13 amino acids. With 7 bases clipped from V and 3 bases from J, the junction kept 5 bases outside the gene matches. The CDR3 DNA is TGTGCCAGCACCGAGCGGGAGCTCTACGAGCAGTACTTC. Amino acid sequence: CASTERELYEQYF.

This clone was observed a single time. The rearrangement joins TRBV10-3 to TRBJ2-7, with D possibly matching TRBD1 (7 bases). The V end lost 2 bases, the J end lost 3 bases, and 17 bases lay between the germline ends. This CDR3 comprises 16 residues. Germline CDR1 reads ENHRY; CDR2 reads SYGVKD. As DNA, the CDR3 is TGTGCCATCAGTGAGGCAACCCGACAGGGACTCTACGAGCAGTACTTC. Residues: CAISEATRQGLYEQYF.

The chain couples TRBV27 to TRBJ2-2, with TRBD1 matching 9 bases. J gave up 6 bases and V 3 bases, and 8 bases lay outside the gene matches. Germline lookup yields CDR1 MNHEY and CDR2 SMNVEV (reference sequence). The CDR3 is made up of 16 amino acids. The DNA for the CDR3 is TGTGCCAGCAGTTTCCCGGGACAGGGTATACCCGGGGAGCTGTTTTTT. As protein: CASSFPGQGIPGELFF.

This chain connects TRBV28 to TRBJ2-1, with a weak D call TRBD1 (5 bases). CDR1 MDHEN and CDR2 SYDVKM come from the germline V gene. Trimming removed 4 bases at V and 3 bases at J, with 10 bases between. The CDR3 is 14 amino acids. DNA for the CDR3: TGTGCCAGCAGTTCTATAGGACACTACAATGAGCAGTTCTTC. Protein: CASSSIGHYNEQFF.

The chain is built from TRBV6-5 and TRBJ2-1, with TRBD2 as a possible D gene (6 bases). The CDR3 consists of 14 residues. V was clipped by 2 bases and J by 6 bases, with 11 bases between them. CDR1 is MNHEY and CDR2 is SVGAGI in the germline V gene. This CDR3 is CASSYIGDSNEQFF. The CDR3 region has the DNA TGTGCCAGCAGTTACATTGGGGACTCCAATGAGCAGTTCTTC.